This entry describes one T cell receptor (beta chain). This specimen belongs to a study of T cell changes during pregnancy in multiple sclerosis. This CDR3 spans 15 amino acids. The table came from immunoSEQ multiplex PCR; TCRdb's copy has only in-frame clones and leaves some out. This table has tens of thousands of clones, roughly 90% appearing once. The sequenced sample was peripheral blood, obtained in the first trimester of pregnancy. The receptor's source is a female donor in good health, enrolled as a control in a pregnancy study. The V and J genes are TRBV21-1 and TRBJ2-7; the tabulated D call, TRBD2, remains unverified against the DNA. TRBV21-1 is annotated as a pseudogene. CDR3 region: CASSKGKREGDEQYF. For the CDR3, the DNA is TGTGCCAGCAGCAAAGGGAAGCGGGAGGGCGACGAGCAGTACTTC.